This T cell receptor beta chain was identified in a study of blood T cell repertoires in COVID-19 (dated by TCRdb to about 2020). Turning to the overall study: Samples covering the acute and convalescent phases of COVID-19 were provided by collaborators in the United States, Italy and Spain. The prospective study material was composed of cDNA or gDNA derived from T cells, B-cell-depleted T cells, or PBMCs. Subjects who had been exposed to COVID-19, were actively infected with it, or had recovered from it provided the deeply sampled blood TCRbeta repertoires that made up the dataset. The repertoires were released in a freely available public database meant as a resource for research on the immune response to SARS-CoV-2. Samples were obtained from the ongoing ImmuneRACE study (first 160 participants) and from 1,254 subjects provided by 6 global collaborators. Nearly every sample came with metadata listing a de-identified subject ID, COVID-19 status, age in years and sex. Where HLA class I and class II types were available, the types were taken from metadata supplied by the sample provider, not from assay-based typing. Points the paper makes about the study in general: Clinical and demographic metadata were provided uncurated, with the amount varying by source and participant.

Notes on this clone: The target of this receptor is not known. The record has no base qualities; no much larger clone is one base away.

CDR1 is given as MNHEY and CDR2 as SMNVEV, both from the germline V gene (reference sequence). Inclusive of the bounding cysteine and phenylalanine, the CDR3 is 20 residues long. Only CDR3 DNA remains: 60 bases, in frame from the first base. The junction shows trimming of 6 bases on V and 4 bases on J, and the gene matches do not reach 22 bases of it. In the prospective study, participants were about 18 to 90 years old, resided in around 25 geographic areas of the United States, and were enrolled through a virtual design. In the prospective study, cohorts were assigned on the basis of participant-reported clinical history obtained from a screening survey and a study questionnaire. ImmuneRACE Cohort 3 recovered participants were defined by two consecutive negative NP/OP PCR tests, healthcare professional clearance, or symptom resolution. Mobile phlebotomists in the prospective study collected whole blood, serum and a nasopharyngeal or oropharyngeal swab from every participant. Additional blood draws and questionnaires over an approximately two-month period could optionally be provided by prospective study participants. Before DNA extraction, prospective study blood samples were shipped either frozen or at room temperature.

TCRbeta CDR3 regions were amplified from genomic DNA using the immunoSEQ Assay, a bias-controlled multiplex PCR. The paper's processing steps were these. The number of nucleated cells in each sample was estimated by amplification of reference gene primers within the assay. To quantify the absolute abundance of each unique TCRbeta CDR3 rearrangement, sequence reads were collapsed and filtered. For each sample, productive Simpson clonality was calculated as the square root of Simpson's diversity index over productive rearrangements. Here the immuneACCESS table is served through TCRdb, limited to in-frame sequences with V and J called. Missing clones are a known gap in these copies; in checked studies unresolved V genes cover under half, and the rest lacks a known reason. V and J calls and clone size come straight from that table; D and trimming were deduced from the DNA. Present in this sample are more than 300,000 clones, 85% to 90% of which were seen just once. The ten largest make up about a tenth of the sample.

The sequencing sample was made of PBMCs or T cells enriched from blood (not recorded which). This TCR derives from a woman aged 25 to 39 who had recovered from COVID-19. The V gene is TRBV27 and the J gene is TRBJ2-5; 11 junctional bases match TRBD2. The bases read TGTGCCAGCAGGGACCACGTAAGGTTTACTAGCGGGAGTTTGAGAGAGACCCAGTACTTC. Its product reads: CASRDHVRFTSGSLRETQYF.